One sample yielded the 6 T cell receptor beta chains listed below, sequenced in a study of cytomegalovirus exposure and HLA in healthy donors. PCR was performed using 60 Vbeta and 13 Jbeta primers. Repertoires were generated with immunoSEQ multiplex PCR, while TCRdb's copy carries only in-frame clones and drops some. The sample carries a few hundred thousand clones, more than 60% recorded once. The sequencing input was PBMCs. The receptors derive from a man in his forties in good health and CMV-seronegative.

The genes are TRBV4-1 and TRBJ2-2; 13 nucleotides line up with TRBD2. V lost 5 bases to trimming and J lost 6 bases; unmatched junction nucleotides: 9. CDR1 and CDR2 (germline): MGHRA, YSYEKL. The CDR3 is made up of 17 amino acids. The CDR3 loop is CASSFRSGTSGAGELFF. In nucleotides, the CDR3 is TGCGCCAGCAGCTTTCGTTCCGGGACTAGCGGGGCCGGGGAGCTGTTTTTT.

This chain joins TRBV7-8 and TRBJ2-7; 7 bases fit TRBD1. V dropped 5 bases and J dropped 0; count of bases not matched to a gene: 7. Germline values: CDR1 SGHVS, CDR2 FQNEAQ. The CDR3 extends over 15 amino acids. This chain's CDR3 is CASSAGRDSSYEQYF. The CDR3 coding sequence is TGTGCCAGCAGCGCGGGCCGGGACAGCTCCTACGAGCAGTACTTC.

The chain is built from TRBV2 and TRBJ2-5; 10 nucleotides agree with TRBD1. After removal of 6 bases from V and 5 bases from J, the junction contained 6 bases not matched to a gene. Germline V lookup: CDR1 SNHLY, CDR2 FYNNEI. The CDR3 has 14 amino acids. CDR3 sequence reads: CASRGGQGGETQYF. As DNA, the CDR3 is TGTGCCAGCAGAGGCGGACAGGGGGGGGAGACCCAGTACTTC. Full variable domain (remainder filled in from reference TRBV2 and TRBJ2-5): EPEVTQTPSHQVTQMGQEVILRCVPISNHLYFYWYRQILGQKVEFLVSFYNNEISEKSEIFDDQFSVERPDGSNFTLKIRSTKLEDSAMYFCASRGGQGGETQYFGPGTRLLVL.

The chain uses TRBV7-9 and TRBJ1-5; D is possibly TRBD1 (6 bases). The ends were cut back, 1 base at V and 0 bases at J, with 16 bases in the middle. The germline CDR1 and CDR2 sequences are SEHNR and FQNEAQ (reference sequence). This CDR3 is 18 amino acids long. DNA of the CDR3: TGTGCCAGCAGCTTAGGGGCAGGGGCCTTCTATAGCAATCAGCCCCAGCATTTT. It codes for CASSLGAGAFYSNQPQHF.

The rearrangement joins TRBV27 to TRBJ2-1; 13 nucleotides line up with TRBD2. V was clipped by 4 bases and J by 5 bases; unmatched bases: 8. The germline V gene has CDR1 MNHEY and CDR2 SMNVEV (reference sequence). There are 17 residues in the CDR3. CDR3 sequence (DNA): TGTGCCAGCAGTTCTCTACTAGCGGGAGGGATGAACAATGAGCAGTTCTTC. This codes for CASSSLLAGGMNNEQFF.

The chain couples TRBV7-9 to TRBJ2-2; D gene ambiguous. Germline assignment: CDR1 SEHNR and CDR2 FQNEAQ (reference sequence). The CDR3 consists of 16 residues. With 0 bases removed from V and 1 base from J, the gap between germline ends came to 9 bases. CDR3 protein: CASSLADTLNTGELFF. CDR3 nucleotide sequence: TGTGCCAGCAGCTTAGCTGACACCTTGAACACCGGGGAGCTGTTTTTT.